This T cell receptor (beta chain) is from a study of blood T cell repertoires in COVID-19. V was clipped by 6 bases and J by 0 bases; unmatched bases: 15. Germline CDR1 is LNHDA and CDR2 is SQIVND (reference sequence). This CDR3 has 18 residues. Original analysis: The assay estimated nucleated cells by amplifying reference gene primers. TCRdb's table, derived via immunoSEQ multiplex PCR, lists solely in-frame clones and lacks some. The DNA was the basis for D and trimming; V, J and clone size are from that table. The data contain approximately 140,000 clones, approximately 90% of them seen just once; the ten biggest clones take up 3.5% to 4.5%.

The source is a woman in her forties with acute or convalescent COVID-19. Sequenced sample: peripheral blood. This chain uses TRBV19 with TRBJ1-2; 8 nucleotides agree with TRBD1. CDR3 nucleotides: TGTGCCAGTAGAAATGAGGCGGACAGGGCGTTGGCTAACTATGGCTACACCTTC. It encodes CASRNEADRALANYGYTF.